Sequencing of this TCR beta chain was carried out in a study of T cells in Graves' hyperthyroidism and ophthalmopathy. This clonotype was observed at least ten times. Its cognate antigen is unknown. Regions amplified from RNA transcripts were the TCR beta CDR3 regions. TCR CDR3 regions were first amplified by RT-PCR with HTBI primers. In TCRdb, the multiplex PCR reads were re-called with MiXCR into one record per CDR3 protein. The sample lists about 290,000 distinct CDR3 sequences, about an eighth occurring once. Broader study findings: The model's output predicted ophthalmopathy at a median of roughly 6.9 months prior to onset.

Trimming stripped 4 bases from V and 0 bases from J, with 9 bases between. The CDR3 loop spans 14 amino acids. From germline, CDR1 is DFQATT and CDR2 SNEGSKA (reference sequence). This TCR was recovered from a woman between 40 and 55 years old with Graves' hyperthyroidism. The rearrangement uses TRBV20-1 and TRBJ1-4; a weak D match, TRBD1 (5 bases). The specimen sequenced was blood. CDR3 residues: CSATPTATNEKLFF. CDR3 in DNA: TGCAGTGCTACCCCGACAGCAACTAATGAAAAACTGTTTTTT.